Listed below are T cell receptor beta chains from one sample, sequenced in a study of radiation and T cells in renal cell carcinoma. The data were produced by immunoSEQ multiplex PCR, yet TCRdb's version contains in-frame clones alone and is incomplete. The sample shows 120,000 or so clones, roughly 91% of them seen only once. Sequences were derived from blood, sampled from a patient whose treatment included radiotherapy and nephrectomy. All receptors derive from a woman between 65 and 79 years old with renal cell carcinoma. Each CDR3 is given with its conserved first and last residue. The order of the fields is CDR3 protein, CDR3 DNA, J gene, CDR3 length, V gene, clone size, D gene. A D gene is named only where the DNA matches it firmly. Rows may omit the clone size; those that give it use once, few, many or a size class.

CDR3: CASSSLFTQYF
DNA: TGTGCCAGCAGTTCTCTTTTCACGCAGTATTTT
J: TRBJ2-3
length: 11
V: TRBV6-5
size: -
D: -

CDR3: CASSREGEQYF
DNA: TGTGCCAGCAGCCGGGAGGGGGAGCAGTACTTC
J: TRBJ2-7
length: 11
V: TRBV7-2
size: -
D: TRBD2

CDR3: CATSRGPGVTGNTIYF
DNA: TGTGCCACCAGCAGAGGGCCAGGGGTGACTGGAAACACCATATATTTT
J: TRBJ1-3
length: 16
V: TRBV15
size: -
D: -

CDR3: CASSPGRGKNIQYF
DNA: TGTGCCAGCAGCCCCGGTAGGGGCAAAAACATTCAGTACTTC
J: TRBJ2-4
length: 14
V: TRBV5-8
size: -
D: -

CDR3: CASSVAGNSPLHF
DNA: TGTGCCAGCAGCGTAGCTGGGAACTCACCCCTCCACTTT
J: TRBJ1-6
length: 13
V: TRBV9
size: once
D: -

CDR3: CAWSSGGGNTIYF
DNA: TGTGCCTGGTCCTCCGGGGGAGGAAACACCATATATTTT
J: TRBJ1-3
length: 13
V: TRBV30
size: -
D: -

CDR3: CASSAGGTSGANVLTF
DNA: TGTGCCAGCAGTGCGGGGGGGACCTCTGGGGCCAACGTCCTGACTTTC
J: TRBJ2-6
length: 16
V: TRBV6-4
size: -
D: TRBD2

CDR3: CASSPGLPGPNTEAFF
DNA: TGCGCCAGCAGCCCTGGGCTCCCAGGGCCTAACACTGAAGCTTTCTTT
J: TRBJ1-1
length: 16
V: TRBV5-1
size: -
D: -

CDR3: CASRHGRSSNTEAFF
DNA: TGTGCCAGCAGACATGGACGGAGTTCTAACACTGAAGCTTTCTTT
J: TRBJ1-1
length: 15
V: TRBV2
size: -
D: -

CDR3: CASSLAPSGGYEQYF
DNA: TGCGCCAGCAGCTTGGCGCCTAGCGGGGGATACGAGCAGTACTTC
J: TRBJ2-7
length: 15
V: TRBV5-1
size: once
D: TRBD2

CDR3: CASSRALGGYTF
DNA: TGTGCCAGCAGCCGGGCCCTGGGAGGCTACACCTTC
J: TRBJ1-2
length: 12
V: TRBV7-2
size: -
D: -

CDR3: CASSPARTGGNEQFF
DNA: TGTGCCAGCAGCCCGGCTAGGACAGGGGGGAATGAGCAGTTCTTC
J: TRBJ2-1
length: 15
V: TRBV14
size: -
D: TRBD1

CDR3: CASSYSSGQGSPPYF
DNA: TGTGCCAGCAGTTACTCGAGTGGACAGGGTTCTCCTCCGTACTTC
J: TRBJ2-7
length: 15
V: TRBV6-5
size: -
D: TRBD1

CDR3: CASSLVSLAGYNEQFF
DNA: TGTGCCAGCAGCTTAGTTAGTCTAGCGGGGTACAATGAGCAGTTCTTC
J: TRBJ2-1
length: 16
V: TRBV11-3
size: once
D: TRBD2

CDR3: CASSQDGYEQYF
DNA: TGTGCCAGCAGCCAAGATGGGTACGAGCAGTACTTC
J: TRBJ2-7
length: 12
V: TRBV4-2
size: -
D: -

CDR3: CASSGTGGNTEAFF
DNA: TGTGCCAGCAGTGGGACAGGGGGGAACACTGAAGCTTTCTTT
J: TRBJ1-1
length: 14
V: TRBV6-1
size: once
D: TRBD1

CDR3: CASSSGGGRGITEAFF
DNA: TGTGCCAGCAGCTCCGGAGGGGGTAGGGGAATCACTGAAGCTTTCTTT
J: TRBJ1-1
length: 16
V: TRBV7-2
size: -
D: -

CDR3: CASSEVLLGDTQYF
DNA: TGTGCCAGCAGTGAAGTCCTTCTAGGTGATACGCAGTATTTT
J: TRBJ2-3
length: 14
V: TRBV2
size: -
D: -

CDR3: CASSLGTSGPYNEQFF
DNA: TGTGCCAGCAGCTTAGGGACTAGCGGCCCCTACAATGAGCAGTTCTTC
J: TRBJ2-1
length: 16
V: TRBV5-6
size: -
D: TRBD2

CDR3: CALRDPNSGGAKKDEQFF
DNA: TGTGCACTTCGCGATCCCAATAGCGGGGGGGCCAAGAAAGATGAGCAGTTCTTC
J: TRBJ2-1
length: 18
V: TRBV10-3
size: few
D: TRBD2

CDR3: CASSSRQGSPAGELFF
DNA: TGTGCCAGCAGTTCTCGCCAGGGTTCCCCTGCGGGGGAGCTGTTTTTT
J: TRBJ2-2
length: 16
V: TRBV6-5
size: -
D: -

CDR3: CASSKVESMNTEAFF
DNA: TGTGCCAGCAGCAAAGTTGAGAGCATGAACACTGAAGCTTTCTTT
J: TRBJ1-1
length: 15
V: TRBV21-1
size: -
D: -

CDR3: CASSLGTGVWNTEAFF
DNA: TGTGCCAGCAGTTTAGGGACAGGGGTTTGGAACACTGAAGCTTTCTTT
J: TRBJ1-1
length: 16
V: TRBV27
size: -
D: TRBD1

CDR3: CASSITSKAYEQYF
DNA: TGTGCCAGTAGTATTACTAGTAAAGCCTACGAGCAGTACTTC
J: TRBJ2-7
length: 14
V: TRBV19
size: few
D: -

CDR3: CATGQTYEQYF
DNA: TGTGCCACGGGACAGACCTACGAGCAGTACTTC
J: TRBJ2-7
length: 11
V: TRBV10-3
size: once
D: TRBD1

CDR3: CASSVGDRPQETQYF
DNA: TGTGCCAGCAGCGTGGGGGACCGCCCTCAAGAGACCCAGTACTTC
J: TRBJ2-5
length: 15
V: TRBV9
size: -
D: -

CDR3: CASSATGDTEAFF
DNA: TGTGCCAGCAGCGCCACTGGGGACACTGAAGCTTTCTTT
J: TRBJ1-1
length: 13
V: TRBV6-4
size: -
D: -

CDR3: CASSSTLVYGYTF
DNA: TGTGCCAGTAGTTCGACATTGGTGTATGGCTACACCTTC
J: TRBJ1-2
length: 13
V: TRBV19
size: -
D: -

CDR3: CASSPYLNTEAFF
DNA: TGTGCCAGTAGTCCGTACCTGAACACTGAAGCTTTCTTT
J: TRBJ1-1
length: 13
V: TRBV19
size: few
D: -

CDR3: CASTISGANYGYTF
DNA: TGTGCCAGCACCATCTCGGGAGCTAACTATGGCTACACCTTC
J: TRBJ1-2
length: 14
V: TRBV9
size: -
D: -

CDR3: CASSLSGNEKLFF
DNA: TGTGCCAGCAGTTTATCAGGGAATGAAAAACTGTTTTTT
J: TRBJ1-4
length: 13
V: TRBV28
size: -
D: -

CDR3: CASSRQGTDTQYF
DNA: TGTGCCAGTAGTAGGCAAGGCACAGATACGCAGTATTTT
J: TRBJ2-3
length: 13
V: TRBV19
size: once
D: -

CDR3: CASSLIIQETQYF
DNA: TGTGCCAGCAGCCTTATTATTCAAGAGACCCAGTACTTC
J: TRBJ2-5
length: 13
V: TRBV11-2
size: -
D: -

CDR3: CAINDRGSGDGAFF
DNA: TGTGCCATCAATGACAGAGGGAGCGGCGATGGAGCTTTCTTT
J: TRBJ1-1
length: 14
V: TRBV6-1
size: -
D: -

CDR3: CASSLPGFEAFF
DNA: TGTGCCAGCAGCCTCCCTGGGTTTGAAGCTTTCTTT
J: TRBJ1-1
length: 12
V: TRBV7-9
size: -
D: -

CDR3: CASSDTGEQFF
DNA: TGTGCCAGTAGCGACACAGGGGAGCAGTTCTTC
J: TRBJ2-1
length: 11
V: TRBV19
size: -
D: -

CDR3: CASSFGVISGGSETQYF
DNA: TGCGCCAGCAGCTTTGGGGTCATCAGCGGGGGATCGGAGACCCAGTACTTC
J: TRBJ2-5
length: 17
V: TRBV5-1
size: -
D: TRBD2

CDR3: CASSESWQFEAFF
DNA: TGTGCCAGCAGTGAAAGTTGGCAGTTTGAAGCTTTCTTT
J: TRBJ1-1
length: 13
V: TRBV6-1
size: -
D: -

CDR3: CASSDRGGGAFF
DNA: TGTGCCAGCAGTGACAGGGGTGGTGGCGCTTTCTTT
J: TRBJ1-1
length: 12
V: TRBV2
size: few
D: -

CDR3: CASSSGLGDEQFF
DNA: TGCGCCAGCAGCTCCGGCTTGGGGGATGAGCAGTTCTTC
J: TRBJ2-1
length: 13
V: TRBV5-1
size: -
D: -

CDR3: CASSLAGTAGEAFF
DNA: TGCGCCAGCAGCTTGGCCGGGACCGCCGGTGAAGCTTTCTTT
J: TRBJ1-1
length: 14
V: TRBV5-1
size: -
D: -

CDR3: CASSLATSGGNTGELFF
DNA: TGTGCCAGCAGCTTGGCCACTAGCGGGGGGAACACCGGGGAGCTGTTTTTT
J: TRBJ2-2
length: 17
V: TRBV5-4
size: -
D: TRBD2

CDR3: CASSSGGGGNSPLHF
DNA: TGTGCCAGCAGCTCCGGCGGAGGGGGCAATTCACCCCTCCACTTT
J: TRBJ1-6
length: 15
V: TRBV7-6
size: -
D: TRBD1

CDR3: CAWSSRDRAGNTIYF
DNA: TGTGCCTGGAGTTCCCGGGACAGGGCTGGAAACACCATATATTTT
J: TRBJ1-3
length: 15
V: TRBV30
size: few
D: TRBD1

CDR3: CASSRQTGELFF
DNA: TGTGCCAGCAGCCGACAAACCGGGGAGCTGTTTTTT
J: TRBJ2-2
length: 12
V: TRBV5-5
size: -
D: -

CDR3: CAWTPGGLAGEQYF
DNA: TGTGCCTGGACCCCTGGGGGACTAGCGGGGGAGCAGTACTTC
J: TRBJ2-7
length: 14
V: TRBV30
size: -
D: TRBD2

CDR3: CASTPRRVKGQPQHF
DNA: TGTGCCAGTACACCCCGGAGGGTGAAGGGACAGCCCCAGCATTTT
J: TRBJ1-5
length: 15
V: TRBV19
size: -
D: -

CDR3: CASSQGSLYGYTF
DNA: TGTGCCAGCAGCCAAGGGAGTCTCTATGGCTACACCTTC
J: TRBJ1-2
length: 13
V: TRBV14
size: -
D: -

CDR3: CAWSVRGGDTEAFF
DNA: TGTGCCTGGAGTGTACGGGGAGGGGACACTGAAGCTTTCTTT
J: TRBJ1-1
length: 14
V: TRBV30
size: few
D: -

CDR3: CASSVDSRQLGGYTF
DNA: TGTGCCAGCAGCGTAGATTCCCGGCAATTAGGTGGCTACACCTTC
J: TRBJ1-2
length: 15
V: TRBV9
size: -
D: -

CDR3: CASTLGGRTMNTEAFF
DNA: TGTGCCAGCACCCTGGGGGGCAGAACCATGAACACTGAAGCTTTCTTT
J: TRBJ1-1
length: 16
V: TRBV5-3
size: -
D: -

CDR3: CASSPSVSWGAETQYF
DNA: TGTGCCAGCAGCCCGAGCGTGAGCTGGGGAGCGGAGACCCAGTACTTC
J: TRBJ2-5
length: 16
V: TRBV6-6
size: few
D: -

CDR3: CASSFLRTSGAHYEQYF
DNA: TGTGCCAGTAGTTTCCTTAGGACTAGCGGGGCACACTACGAGCAGTACTTC
J: TRBJ2-7
length: 17
V: TRBV19
size: -
D: TRBD2

CDR3: CASSFGRGYGYTF
DNA: TGTGCCAGCAGTTTCGGCAGGGGATATGGCTACACCTTC
J: TRBJ1-2
length: 13
V: TRBV28
size: -
D: -

CDR3: CASSSRTRTHNSPLHF
DNA: TGTGCCAGCAGTTCCCGGACACGGACTCATAATTCACCCCTCCACTTT
J: TRBJ1-6
length: 16
V: TRBV27
size: -
D: -